These 8 T cell receptor beta chains came from one sample sequenced in a study of T cell responses to AZD1222 COVID-19 vaccine. Produced via immunoSEQ multiplex PCR; TCRdb's table is partial and in-frame only. The table shows about 190,000 clones, with about 94% occurring only once. The source was peripheral blood, collected on day 0 of AZD1222 vaccination. The receptors derive from an adult in good health.

This clone came up once. This chain uses TRBV30 with TRBJ2-1, with TRBD2 identical over 11 bases. CDR1 and CDR2 (germline): GTSNPN, SVGIG (reference sequence). The V and J ends lost 0 bases and 4 bases, in that order; junction bases with no gene match: 5. The CDR3 contains 16 residues. CDR3 loop: CAWSVRRLAGYNEQFF. In nucleotides, the CDR3 is TGTGCCTGGAGTGTACGGCGACTAGCGGGATACAATGAGCAGTTCTTC.

This clone has only one observation. The chain joins TRBV6-2 or TRBV6-3 to TRBJ2-7, with 7 bases matching TRBD2. The CDR3 has 16 residues. The germline V gene encodes CDR1 MNHEY and CDR2 SVGEGT. V was pared by 0 bases and J by 4 bases, with 9 bases of the junction left unmatched. CDR3 bases: TGTGCCAGCAGTTACTCGGCTAGCGGATTACCTTACGAGCAGTACTTC. It codes for CASSYSASGLPYEQYF.

The chain uses TRBV16 and TRBJ1-2; the D is unclear. CDR1 is KGHSY and CDR2 is FQNENV in the germline V gene. V lost 2 bases and J 6 bases, leaving 13 bases between the germline ends. The CDR3 spans 14 residues. CDR3 loop: CASSQRRFPDGYTF. As DNA, the CDR3 is TGTGCCAGCAGCCAAAGGAGGTTTCCAGATGGCTACACCTTC.

V and J are TRBV7-2 and TRBJ2-7; 11 nucleotides match TRBD2. Germline CDR1 reads SGHTA; CDR2 reads FQGNSA. The V gene end was trimmed by 5 bases and the J gene end by 0 bases; junction bases not matched to a gene: 6. The CDR3 spans 16 residues. In nucleotides, the CDR3 is TGTGCCAGCAGCCCCGGACTAGCGGGCTTCTCCTACGAGCAGTACTTC. This codes for CASSPGLAGFSYEQYF.

This chain uses TRBV28 with TRBJ1-3, with no clear D. V gave up 10 bases and J gave up 2 bases, with 9 bases separating them. The CDR3 extends over 12 amino acids. The germline gives CDR1 MDHEN, CDR2 SYDVKM. This CDR3 is CATTGPGNTIYF. CDR3 nucleotides: TGTGCCACCACCGGGCCTGGAAACACCATATATTTT.

CDR3 amino acids: CAISEQAGRNYGYTF. The CDR3 DNA reads TGTGCCATCAGTGAGCAGGCAGGCCGTAACTATGGCTACACCTTC. V gene TRBV10-3 combines with J gene TRBJ1-2; D unresolved. Germline V gene data show CDR1 as ENHRY and CDR2 as SYGVKD. This CDR3 has 15 residues. Trimming removed 2 bases from V and 1 base from J, with 11 bases in between.

To note about this clone: Other nucleotide sequences in the sample specify the same CDR3. V and J are TRBV3-1 (or the pseudogene TRBV3-2) and TRBJ2-7; D perhaps matches TRBD1 (6 bases). This CDR3 has 15 residues. V was trimmed by 1 base and J by 6 bases, leaving 16 bases between them. Germline loops: CDR1 LGHDT, CDR2 YNNKEL (reference sequence). The CDR3 DNA reads TGTGCCAGCAGCCAAGGGAGACAGGCTTCTATCGAGCAGTACTTC. Its protein is CASSQGRQASIEQYF.

The chain links TRBV6-5 to TRBJ1-2; D is ambiguous. Trimming removed 4 bases from V and 6 bases from J, with 12 bases in between. The germline gives CDR1 MNHEY, CDR2 SVGAGI. There are 13 residues in the CDR3. The DNA for the CDR3 is TGTGCCAGCAGTTTTCTGTTTTCGGATGGCTACACCTTC. Translation gives CASSFLFSDGYTF.